The rows below give T cell receptor beta chains drawn from one sample of a study of PD-L1 blockade in urothelial cancer. Assay: immunoSEQ multiplex PCR; the TCRdb copy retains only in-frame clones and omits some. The sample lists roughly 91,000 clones; 85% were seen once. The sample was PBMCs, taken around atezolizumab (anti-PD-L1) treatment. These receptors were obtained from a man in his fifties or sixties with urothelial cancer. Each CDR3 is given with its conserved first and last residue. The D gene is left open where the match is weak. The listing skips clone size in some rows; elsewhere it reads once, few, many or a size class.

J gene: TRBJ2-1
V gene: TRBV11-2
clone size: -
D gene: -
CDR3 DNA: TGTGCCAGCAGCTTACGACTAGCCTACAATGAGCAGTTCTTC
CDR3 protein: CASSLRLAYNEQFF

J gene: TRBJ1-1
V gene: TRBV14
clone size: once
D gene: -
CDR3 DNA: TGTGCCAGCAGCCAAGAAACGAAGAGGTTTGAAGCTTTCTTT
CDR3 protein: CASSQETKRFEAFF

J gene: TRBJ2-1
V gene: TRBV7-3
clone size: few
D gene: TRBD2
CDR3 DNA: TGTGCCAGCAGCTTAGAAAGCGGGGCGGGCTCCTACAATGAGCAGTTCTTC
CDR3 protein: CASSLESGAGSYNEQFF

J gene: TRBJ2-7
V gene: TRBV2
clone size: few
D gene: TRBD2
CDR3 DNA: TGTGCCAGCATGCCGGGGCTAGCGGCAACCTACGAGCAGTACTTC
CDR3 protein: CASMPGLAATYEQYF

J gene: TRBJ2-7
V gene: TRBV5-5
clone size: -
D gene: -
CDR3 DNA: TGTGCCAGCAGCCCAGGCTACGAGCAGTACTTC
CDR3 protein: CASSPGYEQYF

J gene: TRBJ2-3
V gene: TRBV6-5
clone size: -
D gene: -
CDR3 DNA: TGTGCCAGCAGTTACGACGGCTGGAGGGGGCCAGATACGCAGTATTTT
CDR3 protein: CASSYDGWRGPDTQYF

J gene: TRBJ1-2
V gene: TRBV29-1
clone size: -
D gene: -
CDR3 DNA: TGCAGCGCATCGACAGAGAGGTACTATGGCTACACCTTC
CDR3 protein: CSASTERYYGYTF

J gene: TRBJ1-4
V gene: TRBV2
clone size: -
D gene: -
CDR3 DNA: TGTGCCAGCAGTGAGGACAGTCGGGAAAAACTGTTTTTT
CDR3 protein: CASSEDSREKLFF

J gene: TRBJ2-2
V gene: TRBV11-2
clone size: -
D gene: TRBD2
CDR3 DNA: TGTGCCAGCAGCTTAGAAGCGGGGGGGGTCACCGGGGAGCTGTTTTTT
CDR3 protein: CASSLEAGGVTGELFF

J gene: TRBJ2-1
V gene: TRBV30
clone size: -
D gene: -
CDR3 DNA: TGTGCCTGGTGGGCGGGCTTTCAAACCTACAATGAGCAGTTCTTC
CDR3 protein: CAWWAGFQTYNEQFF

J gene: TRBJ2-1
V gene: TRBV4-3
clone size: -
D gene: TRBD2
CDR3 DNA: TGCGCCAGCAGCCAATTCCTAGCGGGAGGGACAGACAATGAGCAGTTCTTC
CDR3 protein: CASSQFLAGGTDNEQFF

J gene: TRBJ2-1
V gene: TRBV5-1
clone size: -
D gene: TRBD2
CDR3 DNA: TGCGCCAGCAGCTGGCCGGGACTAGCGGGAGCCGATGAGCAGTTCTTC
CDR3 protein: CASSWPGLAGADEQFF

J gene: TRBJ1-4
V gene: TRBV5-1
clone size: -
D gene: -
CDR3 DNA: TGCGCCAGCAGCCTAGAGGGCCAATCAACTAATGAAAAACTGTTTTTT
CDR3 protein: CASSLEGQSTNEKLFF

J gene: TRBJ1-5
V gene: TRBV6-1
clone size: -
D gene: -
CDR3 DNA: TGTGCCAGCCGAAAGGACAGTCCAAATCAGCCCCAGCATTTT
CDR3 protein: CASRKDSPNQPQHF

J gene: TRBJ2-7
V gene: TRBV11-2
clone size: few
D gene: -
CDR3 DNA: TGTGCCAGCAGCTCCCCCAGATTATACGAGCAGTACTTC
CDR3 protein: CASSSPRLYEQYF

J gene: TRBJ2-2
V gene: TRBV21-1
clone size: -
D gene: -
CDR3 DNA: TGTGCCAGCAGCAAACAAGGGGAGCTGTTTTTT
CDR3 protein: CASSKQGELFF

J gene: TRBJ1-3
V gene: TRBV27
clone size: -
D gene: -
CDR3 DNA: TGTGCCAGCAGCCCCGGGCGGGGGCGGGAAAACACCATATATTTT
CDR3 protein: CASSPGRGRENTIYF

J gene: TRBJ2-6
V gene: TRBV30
clone size: -
D gene: -
CDR3 DNA: TGTGCCCGAAATCAGATGCCCTCCTCTGGGGCCAACGTCCTGACTTTC
CDR3 protein: CARNQMPSSGANVLTF

J gene: TRBJ2-7
V gene: TRBV6-6
clone size: -
D gene: TRBD1
CDR3 DNA: TGTGCCAGCAGTTACTCCCTGGGACAGAAATCCTACGAGCAGTACTTC
CDR3 protein: CASSYSLGQKSYEQYF

J gene: TRBJ1-2
V gene: TRBV5-1
clone size: -
D gene: TRBD1
CDR3 DNA: TGCGCCAGCAGCTCCGGACAGGGCTCTACCGGAGGTGGCTACACCTTC
CDR3 protein: CASSSGQGSTGGGYTF

J gene: TRBJ2-7
V gene: TRBV11-3
clone size: -
D gene: -
CDR3 DNA: TGTGCCAGCAGCGGCCATCGAGGAGCCTACGAGCAGTACTTC
CDR3 protein: CASSGHRGAYEQYF

J gene: TRBJ2-5
V gene: TRBV10-3
clone size: -
D gene: TRBD2
CDR3 DNA: TGTGCCATCAGTGGGCTAGCGGGACAAGAGACCCAGTACTTC
CDR3 protein: CAISGLAGQETQYF

J gene: TRBJ2-3
V gene: TRBV30
clone size: -
D gene: -
CDR3 DNA: TGTGCCTGGCTCGGAGATCCAGATACACAGTATTTT
CDR3 protein: CAWLGDPDTQYF

J gene: TRBJ2-3
V gene: TRBV30
clone size: -
D gene: -
CDR3 DNA: TGTGCCTGGACCTGGCGTGGAGCTCCCACAGATACGCAGTATTTT
CDR3 protein: CAWTWRGAPTDTQYF

J gene: TRBJ2-2
V gene: TRBV5-1
clone size: -
D gene: -
CDR3 DNA: TGCGCCAGCAGCGGGAGGACCGGGGAGCTGTTTTTT
CDR3 protein: CASSGRTGELFF

J gene: TRBJ2-6
V gene: TRBV19
clone size: -
D gene: -
CDR3 DNA: TGTGCCAGTAGTCCCCGAGGGACAGGGGCCAACGTCCTGACTTTC
CDR3 protein: CASSPRGTGANVLTF

J gene: TRBJ2-7
V gene: TRBV6-6
clone size: -
D gene: -
CDR3 DNA: TGTGCCAGCAGTTCACAACAGGGAACCACCACGGGGCAGTACTTC
CDR3 protein: CASSSQQGTTTGQYF

J gene: TRBJ2-7
V gene: TRBV28
clone size: -
D gene: TRBD1
CDR3 DNA: TGTGCCAGCAGTTTCCCCGACAGGGCCTACGAGCAGTACTTC
CDR3 protein: CASSFPDRAYEQYF

J gene: TRBJ2-3
V gene: TRBV2
clone size: -
D gene: -
CDR3 DNA: TGTGCCAGCAGTGACGCACTAGGGGGAAAAGATACGCAGTATTTT
CDR3 protein: CASSDALGGKDTQYF

J gene: TRBJ2-1
V gene: TRBV28
clone size: -
D gene: -
CDR3 DNA: TGTGCCAGCAGTCTGCTCGAGGGAGGATCTTACAATGAGCAGTTCTTC
CDR3 protein: CASSLLEGGSYNEQFF

J gene: TRBJ2-3
V gene: TRBV5-6
clone size: -
D gene: -
CDR3 DNA: TGTGCCAGCAGCTTGTACACAGATACGCAGTATTTT
CDR3 protein: CASSLYTDTQYF

J gene: TRBJ2-2
V gene: TRBV7-3
clone size: -
D gene: -
CDR3 DNA: TGTGCCAGCAGCACCGGGAGAGCGAACACCGGGGAGCTGTTTTTT
CDR3 protein: CASSTGRANTGELFF

J gene: TRBJ2-7
V gene: TRBV7-9
clone size: -
D gene: -
CDR3 DNA: TGTGCCAGCAGCTATACTAGCGAGCAGTACTTC
CDR3 protein: CASSYTSEQYF

J gene: TRBJ1-1
V gene: TRBV18
clone size: once
D gene: -
CDR3 DNA: TGTGCCAGCTCTCCCGGGGCAGGGGATTTGAGGACTGAAGCTTTCTTT
CDR3 protein: CASSPGAGDLRTEAFF

J gene: TRBJ2-5
V gene: TRBV5-1
clone size: few
D gene: -
CDR3 DNA: TGCGCCAGCAGCTTGGCACAGGCCTCAGAGACCCAGTACTTC
CDR3 protein: CASSLAQASETQYF

J gene: TRBJ2-4
V gene: TRBV7-7
clone size: -
D gene: TRBD1
CDR3 DNA: TGTGCTAGCAGCTCGGACAGGGGGAACATTCAGTACTTC
CDR3 protein: CASSSDRGNIQYF

J gene: TRBJ2-1
V gene: TRBV6-5
clone size: -
D gene: TRBD2
CDR3 DNA: TGTGCCAGCAGTTCCTCGCTAGCGGGGACACACAATGAGCAGTTCTTC
CDR3 protein: CASSSSLAGTHNEQFF

J gene: TRBJ1-5
V gene: TRBV7-2
clone size: -
D gene: TRBD1
CDR3 DNA: TGTGCCAGCAGCCTCCGACAGGGGAATCAGCCCCAGCATTTT
CDR3 protein: CASSLRQGNQPQHF

J gene: TRBJ2-3
V gene: TRBV19
clone size: -
D gene: TRBD2
CDR3 DNA: TGTGCCAGTAGTACGGGACTAGCGAGCACAGATACGCAGTATTTT
CDR3 protein: CASSTGLASTDTQYF

J gene: TRBJ2-2
V gene: TRBV2
clone size: -
D gene: -
CDR3 DNA: TGTGCCAGCAGTGAACTTCACAGGCTGAACACCGGGGAGCTGTTTTTT
CDR3 protein: CASSELHRLNTGELFF

J gene: TRBJ1-1
V gene: TRBV7-2
clone size: -
D gene: TRBD1
CDR3 DNA: TGTGCCAGCAGACTCCGGGAGACAGGGTCGGCTTTCTTT
CDR3 protein: CASRLRETGSAFF

J gene: TRBJ2-2
V gene: TRBV19
clone size: -
D gene: -
CDR3 DNA: TGTGCCAGTAGTATCTCAGAACAGGTCGCCGGGGAGCTGTTTTTT
CDR3 protein: CASSISEQVAGELFF

J gene: TRBJ1-1
V gene: TRBV4-2
clone size: -
D gene: TRBD1
CDR3 DNA: TGTGCCAGCAGCCAAGTATGGGACAGGGATAACACTGAAGCTTTCTTT
CDR3 protein: CASSQVWDRDNTEAFF

J gene: TRBJ1-1
V gene: TRBV28
clone size: -
D gene: TRBD1
CDR3 DNA: TGTGCCAGCAGGTCCGGGACAGGGGGAGGTCACACTGAAGCTTTCTTT
CDR3 protein: CASRSGTGGGHTEAFF

J gene: TRBJ1-2
V gene: TRBV4-2
clone size: -
D gene: -
CDR3 DNA: TGTGCCAGCAGCCAAGATATCACAGAGTACTATGGCTACACCTTC
CDR3 protein: CASSQDITEYYGYTF

J gene: TRBJ2-5
V gene: TRBV9
clone size: -
D gene: -
CDR3 DNA: TGTGCCAGCAGCCCCCCGGGGGGCCTCAAGGAGACCCAGTACTTC
CDR3 protein: CASSPPGGLKETQYF

J gene: TRBJ2-7
V gene: TRBV5-1
clone size: -
D gene: TRBD2
CDR3 DNA: TGCGCCAGCAGCTTGGGACTAGCGGGCTCCTACGAGCAGTACTTC
CDR3 protein: CASSLGLAGSYEQYF

J gene: TRBJ2-1
V gene: TRBV2
clone size: -
D gene: -
CDR3 DNA: TGTGCCAGCAGTGGACAGTACAATGAGCAGTTCTTC
CDR3 protein: CASSGQYNEQFF